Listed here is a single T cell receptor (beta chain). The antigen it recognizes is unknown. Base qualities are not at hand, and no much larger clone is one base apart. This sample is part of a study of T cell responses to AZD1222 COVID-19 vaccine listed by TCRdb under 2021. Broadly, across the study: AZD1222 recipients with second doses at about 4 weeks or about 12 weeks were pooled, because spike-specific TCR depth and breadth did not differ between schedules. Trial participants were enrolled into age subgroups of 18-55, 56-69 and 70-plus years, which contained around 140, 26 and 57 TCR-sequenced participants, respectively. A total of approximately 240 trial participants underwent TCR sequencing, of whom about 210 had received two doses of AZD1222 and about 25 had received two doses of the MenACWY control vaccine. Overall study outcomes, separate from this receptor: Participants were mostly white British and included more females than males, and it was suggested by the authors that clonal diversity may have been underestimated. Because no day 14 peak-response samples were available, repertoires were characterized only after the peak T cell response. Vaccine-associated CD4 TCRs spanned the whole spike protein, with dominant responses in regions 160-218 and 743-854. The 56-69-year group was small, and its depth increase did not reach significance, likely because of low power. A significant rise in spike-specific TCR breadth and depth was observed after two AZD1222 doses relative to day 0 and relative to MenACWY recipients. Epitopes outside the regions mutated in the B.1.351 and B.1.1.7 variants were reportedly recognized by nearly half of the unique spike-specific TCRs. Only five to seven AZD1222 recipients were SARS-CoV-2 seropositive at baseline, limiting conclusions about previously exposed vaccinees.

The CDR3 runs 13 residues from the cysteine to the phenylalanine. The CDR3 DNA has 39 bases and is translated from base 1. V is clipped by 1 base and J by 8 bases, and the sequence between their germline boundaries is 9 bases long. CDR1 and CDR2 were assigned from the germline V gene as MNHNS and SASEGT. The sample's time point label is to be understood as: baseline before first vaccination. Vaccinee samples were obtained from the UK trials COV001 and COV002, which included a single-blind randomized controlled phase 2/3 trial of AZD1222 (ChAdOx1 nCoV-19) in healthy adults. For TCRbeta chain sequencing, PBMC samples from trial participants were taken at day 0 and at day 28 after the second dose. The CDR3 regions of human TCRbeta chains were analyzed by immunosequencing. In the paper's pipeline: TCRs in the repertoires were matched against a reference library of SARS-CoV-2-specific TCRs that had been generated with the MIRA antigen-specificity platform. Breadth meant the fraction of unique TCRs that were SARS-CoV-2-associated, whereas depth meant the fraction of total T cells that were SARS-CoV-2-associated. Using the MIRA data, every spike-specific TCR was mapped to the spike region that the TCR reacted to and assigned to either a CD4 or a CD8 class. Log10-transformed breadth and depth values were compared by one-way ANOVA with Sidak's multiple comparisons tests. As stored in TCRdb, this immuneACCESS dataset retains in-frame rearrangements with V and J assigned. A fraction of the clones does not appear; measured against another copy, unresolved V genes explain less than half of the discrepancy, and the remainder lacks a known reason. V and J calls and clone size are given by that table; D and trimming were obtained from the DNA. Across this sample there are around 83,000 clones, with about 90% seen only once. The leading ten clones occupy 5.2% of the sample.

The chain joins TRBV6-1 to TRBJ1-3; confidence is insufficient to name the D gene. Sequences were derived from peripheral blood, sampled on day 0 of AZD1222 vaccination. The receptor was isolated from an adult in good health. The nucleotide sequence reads TGTGCCAGCAGTGAAGGTCGGGAAGACACCATATATTTT. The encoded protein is CASSEGREDTIYF.